The 5 T cell receptor beta chains in this list originate from one sample, sequenced in a study of technical replicates of blood from a few donors. Clones were read by immunoSEQ multiplex PCR, and TCRdb kept only the in-frame ones, dropping some. The table shows 75,000 to 95,000 clones, with around nine tenths occurring only once. Material for sequencing was T cells isolated from PBMCs. These receptors were taken from a human donor in good health.

The CDR3 here is CASSLGLAVYEQYF. CDR3 DNA: TGTGCCAGCAGCCTGGGACTAGCGGTCTACGAGCAGTACTTC. V is TRBV5-4 and J is TRBJ2-7; 11 bases fit TRBD2. The CDR3 totals 14 residues. The germline V gene encodes CDR1 SGHNT and CDR2 YYREEE (reference sequence). V shed 4 bases, J shed 3 bases, and the junction held 3 bases outside the gene matches. Variable domain in full (rest from reference TRBV5-4 and TRBJ2-7): ETGVTQSPTHLIKTRGQQVTLRCSSQSGHNTVSWYQQALGQGPQFIFQYYREEENGRGNFPPRFSGLQFPNYSSELNVNALELDDSALYLCASSLGLAVYEQYFGPGTRLTVT.

This chain uses TRBV18 with TRBJ2-1, with D tentatively TRBD2 (6 bases). Germline assignment: CDR1 KGHSH and CDR2 LQKENI. V was shortened by 6 bases and J by 1 base, with 10 bases between the two germline ends. The CDR3 length is 14 residues. CDR3 loop: CASSLTRSYNEQFF. In DNA form, the CDR3 reads TGTGCCAGCTCCTTGACTAGGTCCTACAATGAGCAGTTCTTC.

The chain joins TRBV10-3 to TRBJ2-7, with 7 bases matching TRBD2. The CDR3 length is 17 residues. The germline CDR1 and CDR2 sequences are ENHRY and SYGVKD. J lost 1 base, V lost 0 bases, and 9 bases had no gene match. CDR3 in DNA: TGTGCCATCAGTGAGTCGGGTGTCGCGGGAGCGTCCTACGAGCAGTACTTC. Amino acids: CAISESGVAGASYEQYF.

This clone was counted a single time. This chain connects TRBV5-1 to TRBJ2-2; 10 bases map to TRBD1. V shed 4 bases and J 0 bases; nucleotides not matched to a gene: 6. Germline loops: CDR1 SGHRS, CDR2 YFSETQ. This CDR3 region has 17 residues. The CDR3 coding sequence is TGCGCCAGCAGCCCGGACAGGGGGATATCGAACACCGGGGAGCTGTTTTTT. Translating it yields CASSPDRGISNTGELFF.

The gene calls are TRBV10-3 and TRBJ2-7; perhaps TRBD2 as D (6 bases). Per germline, CDR1 ENHRY and CDR2 SYGVKD. CDR3 length: 13 amino acids. The ends were cut back, 4 bases at V and 2 bases at J, with 9 bases in the middle. The CDR3, as DNA: TGTGCCATCAGTGCGGCGGGAACCTACGAGCAGTACTTC. It is translated as CAISAAGTYEQYF.